This T cell receptor (beta chain) derives from a study of response to subunit inactivated influenza vaccine (dated by TCRdb to 2017 to 2018). Study-wide context: Deep quantitative profiling of the T cell receptor repertoire was used in the study to follow responses to a trivalent subunit inactivated influenza vaccine.

The library was prepared using RT-PCR. Sequencing was performed on an Illumina HiSeq 2500. TCRdb took the public reads, trimmed them with fastp at Q25, ran MiXCR for clone calling and kept in-frame beta chains. Here each entry gathers all rows of one CDR3 protein and keeps the most common genes and DNA. This sample is represented by 200,000 to 300,000 distinct CDR3 sequences; 9.5% to 15% of them were singletons. The ten largest clones take up about 7.8% of the sample. The investigation overall reported the following: According to the authors, only a limited number of new T cells may be recruited by each seasonal influenza vaccination.

This clonotype occurred a few times. Its target antigen remains unknown. Base-call qualities are not available, and no considerably larger clone is one nucleotide away. V is cut by 1 base and J by 2 bases, and the space between the germline ends is 10 bases. The CDR3 sequence holds 14 residues, the cysteine and phenylalanine included. Solely the CDR3 DNA is kept, with 42 bases framed from the first base. CDR1 DFQATT and CDR2 SNEGSKA were looked up in the germline V gene (reference sequence). Sequencing used non-naive T cells sorted from PBMCs, obtained approximately 15 days before vaccination. The label giving this sample's cell subset or site can be read as: memory T cell fraction. The chain is assembled from TRBV20-1 and TRBJ2-3; the D region may be TRBD1 or TRBD2, each matching 5 bases equally. This TCR was recovered from a man over 45 who received an inactivated influenza vaccine. Donor details come from another sample of the same person, matched by shared clones. The CDR3 loop reads CSARADGTTDTQYF. The DNA sequence reads TGCAGTGCTAGAGCGGACGGGACCACAGATACGCAGTATTTT.